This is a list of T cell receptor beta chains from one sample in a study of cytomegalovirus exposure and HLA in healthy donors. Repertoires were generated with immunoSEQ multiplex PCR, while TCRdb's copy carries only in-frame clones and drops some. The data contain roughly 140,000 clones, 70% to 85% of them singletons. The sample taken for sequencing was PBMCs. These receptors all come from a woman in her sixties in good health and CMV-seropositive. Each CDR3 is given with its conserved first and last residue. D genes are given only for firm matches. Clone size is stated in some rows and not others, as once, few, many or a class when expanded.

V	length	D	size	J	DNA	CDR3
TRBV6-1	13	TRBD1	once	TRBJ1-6	TGTGCCAACGGACAGGCGGATAATTCACCCCTCCACTTT	CANGQADNSPLHF
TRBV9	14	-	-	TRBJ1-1	TGTGCCAGCAGCCGAGGGGGATCTGGGACTGAAGCTTTCTTT	CASSRGGSGTEAFF
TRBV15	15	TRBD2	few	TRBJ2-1	TGTGCCACTTACTCAGCTAGCGGGTGGAACAATGAGCAGTTCTTC	CATYSASGWNNEQFF
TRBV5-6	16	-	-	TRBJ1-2	TGTGCCAGCAGCTTGGCCCCGGAGGGGAAGAGGGATGGCTACACCTTC	CASSLAPEGKRDGYTF
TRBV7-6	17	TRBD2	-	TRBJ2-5	TGTGCCAGCAGCTTATTGGCTAGCGGGAGGGCCAGGGAGACCCAGTACTTC	CASSLLASGRARETQYF
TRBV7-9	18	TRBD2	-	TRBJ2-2	TGTGCCAGCAGCTCCTGGACTAGCGGGAGATTTGACACCGGGGAGCTGTTTTTT	CASSSWTSGRFDTGELFF
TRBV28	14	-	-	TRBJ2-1	TGTGCCAGCATAGGGAGCCGGAGAGCAAGTGAGCAGTTCTTC	CASIGSRRASEQFF
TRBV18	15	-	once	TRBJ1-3	TGTGCCAGCTCACCTTCAGGGGCAACTGGAAACACCATATATTTT	CASSPSGATGNTIYF
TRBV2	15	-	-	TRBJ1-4	TGTGCCAGCAGTGAACTGGGGGGTTCTAATGAAAAACTGTTTTTT	CASSELGGSNEKLFF
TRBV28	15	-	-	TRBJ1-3	TGTGCCAGCAAGACGACGGGTCGTTCTGGAAACACCATATATTTT	CASKTTGRSGNTIYF
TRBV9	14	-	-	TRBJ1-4	TGTGCCAGCAGCGTAACAGCAACTAATGAAAAACTGTTTTTT	CASSVTATNEKLFF
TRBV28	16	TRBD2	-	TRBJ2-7	TGTGCCAGCAGACGAGAAGCGGGACTAGCTTCCTACGAGCAGTACTTC	CASRREAGLASYEQYF
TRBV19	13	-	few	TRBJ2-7	TGTGCCAGTAGGCGAGGGGGAACCTACGAGCAGTACTTC	CASRRGGTYEQYF
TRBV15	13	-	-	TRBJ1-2	TGTGCCACCAGCAGATTGGGGGCAGATGGCTACACCTTC	CATSRLGADGYTF
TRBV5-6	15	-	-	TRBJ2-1	TGTGCCAGCAGCTTAATGGAGACTACTTACAATGAGCAGTTCTTC	CASSLMETTYNEQFF
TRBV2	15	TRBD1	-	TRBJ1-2	TGTGCCAGCAGCGGACAGGGAGGGAGCTTCCATGGCTACACCTTC	CASSGQGGSFHGYTF
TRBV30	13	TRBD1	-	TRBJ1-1	TGTGCCTGCAGGGGGCCGGGGAACACTGAAGCTTTCTTT	CACRGPGNTEAFF
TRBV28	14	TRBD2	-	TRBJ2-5	TGTGCCAGCAGTCCTTCCGGGAGGCAAGAGACCCAGTACTTC	CASSPSGRQETQYF
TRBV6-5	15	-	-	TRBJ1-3	TGTGCCAGCAGTCCTACAGGGCCCTCTGGAAACACCATATATTTT	CASSPTGPSGNTIYF
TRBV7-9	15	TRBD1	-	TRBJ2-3	TGTGCCAGCAGCCCGGGACAGGCATACACAGATACGCAGTATTTT	CASSPGQAYTDTQYF